The next 18 T cell receptor beta chains were all read from a single sample in a study of CD8 T cells in Susac syndrome. RNA in amounts of roughly 0.5 to 1 ug was reverse transcribed with random hexamers. TCRdb reanalysed the immunoSEQ multiplex PCR reads using MiXCR and keeps one entry per CDR3 protein. Here the sample spans approximately 130,000 distinct CDR3 sequences, roughly 94% being singletons. The sequenced sample consisted of CD4+ T cells from PBMCs. The receptors were gathered from a human donor in good health.

This chain connects TRBV7-9 to TRBJ2-7; D is undetermined. Trimming took off 0 bases at V and 3 bases at J, with 6 bases between the two ends. This CDR3 spans 13 amino acids. The V gene's germline CDR1 is SEHNR and CDR2 FQNEAQ (reference sequence). The CDR3 DNA follows: TGTGCCAGCAGCTTAGCGGGCTTCTACGAGCAGTACTTC. Amino acid sequence: CASSLAGFYEQYF. The complete variable domain, with remaining parts taken from reference TRBV7-9 and TRBJ2-7, reads DTGVSQNPRHKITKRGQNVTFRCDPISEHNRLYWYRQTLGQGPEFLTYFQNEAQLEKSRLLSDRFSAERPKGSFSTLEIQRTEQGDSAMYLCASSLAGFYEQYFGPGTRLTVT.

This sequence joins TRBV27 and TRBJ2-7; 7 bases map to TRBD1. This CDR3 has 15 amino acids. Trimming took 5 bases from V and 2 from J; bases not matched to a gene: 9. Per the germline V gene, CDR1 is MNHEY and CDR2 is SMNVEV (reference sequence). The CDR3 here is CASSQGGPGAYEQYF. The CDR3 DNA reads as TGTGCCAGCAGTCAAGGGGGCCCCGGAGCCTACGAGCAGTACTTC.

The V and J genes are TRBV6-1 and TRBJ2-7, with D uncertain. CDR1 is MNHNS, CDR2 SASEGT, per germline. This CDR3 is 13 amino acids long. The V end lost 10 bases, the J end lost 2 bases, and 15 bases lay between the germline ends. The DNA for the CDR3 is TGTGCCACCTGCGTGGACGCGACCTACGAGCAGTACTTC. It encodes CATCVDATYEQYF.

The chain combines TRBV9 with TRBJ2-3, with D perhaps TRBD1 or TRBD2 (6 bases each). The CDR3 spans 14 residues. CDR1 and CDR2 from the germline V gene are SGDLS and YYNGEE. V lost 6 bases to trimming and J lost 4 bases, with 15 bases between them. Written as DNA, the CDR3 is TGTGCCAGCACCGGGGGCGCTTCGGCAGATACGCAGTATTTT. Protein product: CASTGGASADTQYF.

Only one count was recorded for this clonotype. The CDR3 DNA reads as TGTGCCAGCAGCACGGGACTAGAGGGAGAGACCCAGTACTTC. Its protein product is CASSTGLEGETQYF. The chain has TRBV7-2 and TRBJ2-5, with TRBD2 matching 8 bases. This CDR3 spans 14 amino acids. With V trimmed by 5 bases and J by 4 bases, 6 bases remained unmatched. Germline V lookup: CDR1 SGHTA, CDR2 FQGNSA. The whole variable domain, remainder taken from reference TRBV7-2 and TRBJ2-5, is GAGVSQSPSNKVTEKGKDVELRCDPISGHTALYWYRQSLGQGLEFLIYFQGNSAPDKSGLPSDRFSAERTGGSVSTLTIQRTQQEDSAVYLCASSTGLEGETQYFGPGTRLLVL.

The CDR3 nucleotides read TGCAGTGCGGGGACCTACGAGCAGTACTTC. The encoded protein is CSAGTYEQYF. The chain uses TRBV20-1 and TRBJ2-7, with D unresolved. The germline gives CDR1 DFQATT, CDR2 SNEGSKA (reference sequence). There are 10 residues in the CDR3. The V gene lost 6 bases and the J gene lost 2 bases, with 5 bases spanning the gap.

CDR3 DNA sequence: TGTGCCAGCAGAGTGGGAGGGGGCAATGAGCAGTTCTTC. Amino acid sequence: CASRVGGGNEQFF. The chain carries TRBV6-1 and TRBJ2-1, with D tentatively TRBD2 (7 bases). Trimming shortened V by 6 bases and J by 6 bases, and 12 bases separated the two germline ends. This CDR3 is built from 13 residues. Germline V gene lookup returns CDR1 MNHNS and CDR2 SASEGT.

V gene TRBV6-6 combines with J gene TRBJ2-7, with D perhaps TRBD2 (6 bases). Germline-derived CDR1 and CDR2 are MNHNY and SVGAGI (reference sequence). The CDR3 loop spans 13 amino acids. Trimming took 3 bases from V and 6 from J, leaving 12 bases between them. CDR3 DNA sequence: TGTGCCAGCAGTTATAAGTTCGGGGGCGAGCAGTACTTC. This encodes CASSYKFGGEQYF.

The chain couples TRBV4-3 to TRBJ2-3; D call uncertain. The V and J ends lost 3 bases and 0 bases respectively, with 16 bases between them. In germline, CDR1 is LGHNA, CDR2 YSLEER. The CDR3 covers 17 residues. CDR3: CASSQTGEQTSTDTQYF. The CDR3, as DNA: TGCGCCAGCAGCCAGACTGGGGAACAGACTAGCACAGATACGCAGTATTTT.

The chain recombines TRBV29-1 with TRBJ1-2; the D gene is possibly TRBD1 (6 bases). V lost 3 bases and J 2 bases, leaving 13 bases between the germline ends. Germline V CDR1 and CDR2: SQVTM, ANQGSEA. The CDR3 totals 14 residues. The CDR3 nucleotides read TGCAGCGTTGACGGGACAATTCAAAACTATGGCTACACCTTC. Amino acid sequence: CSVDGTIQNYGYTF. Looking up the rest from reference TRBV29-1 and TRBJ1-2 gives the full variable domain: SAVISQKPSRDICQRGTSLTIQCQVDSQVTMMFWYRQQPGQSLTLIATANQGSEATYESGFVIDKFPISRPNLTFSTLTVSNMSPEDSSIYLCSVDGTIQNYGYTFGSGTRLTVV.

The chain combines TRBV20-1 with TRBJ2-1; possible D gene TRBD1, 5 bases. V was pared by 6 bases and J by 5 bases, with 17 bases between. CDR3 length equals 14 residues. The germline V gene encodes CDR1 DFQATT and CDR2 SNEGSKA (reference sequence). The CDR3 DNA reads as TGCAGTGCCGTTGTAGGGGTCACCAACAATGAGCAGTTCTTC. Translating it yields CSAVVGVTNNEQFF.

CDR3 residues: CASSPQGAGKETQYF. CDR3 sequence (DNA): TGTGCCAGCAGTCCCCAAGGCGCGGGGAAAGAGACCCAGTACTTC. The V call is TRBV28, the J call TRBJ2-5; TRBD2 is a possible D gene (6 bases). Trimming left V 5 bases short and J 3 bases short, with 16 bases between. This CDR3 contains 15 residues. Germline V lookup: CDR1 MDHEN, CDR2 SYDVKM. The whole variable domain, remainder taken from reference TRBV28 and TRBJ2-5, is DVKVTQSSRYLVKRTGEKVFLECVQDMDHENMFWYRQDPGLGLRLIYFSYDVKMKEKGDIPEGYSVSREKKERFSLILESASTNQTSMYLCASSPQGAGKETQYFGPGTRLLVL.

V usage is TRBV6-5 and J usage is TRBJ2-5; no firm D call. V dropped 0 bases and J dropped 1 base, with 12 bases sitting between them. There are 16 residues in the CDR3. Germline V gene lookup returns CDR1 MNHEY and CDR2 SVGAGI. In DNA, the CDR3 is TGTGCCAGCAGTTACTCTTTGAGGACGGGCCAAGAGACCCAGTACTTC. Translated: CASSYSLRTGQETQYF.

This rearrangement joins TRBV3-1 to TRBJ2-5, with 7 positions matching TRBD2. Germline V gene data show CDR1 as LGHDT and CDR2 as YNNKEL (reference sequence). The CDR3 covers 13 residues. Trimming at V came to 3 bases and at J to 7 bases, leaving 5 bases not matched to a gene. This CDR3 is CASSQLAVGTQYF. As DNA, the CDR3 is TGTGCCAGCAGCCAGCTAGCGGTCGGGACCCAGTACTTC.

V gene TRBV20-1 combines with J gene TRBJ2-3; 8 bases fit TRBD2. Per the germline V gene, CDR1 is DFQATT and CDR2 is SNEGSKA (reference sequence). V gave up 6 bases and J gave up 1 base; unmatched junction bases: 6. This CDR3 contains 14 residues. CDR3 in amino acids: CSASGGVGTDTQYF. The CDR3, as DNA: TGCAGTGCAAGCGGGGGAGTGGGCACAGATACGCAGTATTTT.

The rearrangement uses TRBV27 and TRBJ2-2; tentatively, D is TRBD2 (6 bases). The germline V gene encodes CDR1 MNHEY and CDR2 SMNVEV (reference sequence). The V and J ends lost 5 bases and 7 bases respectively, with 14 bases between them. The CDR3 is 14 amino acids. The CDR3 DNA sequence: TGTGCCAGCAGTAGGCTAGCGAACGTCGGGGAGCTGTTTTTT. Translation gives CASSRLANVGELFF.

The CDR3 protein is CASSSLGSADTQYF. The CDR3 DNA is TGTGCCAGCAGCTCACTAGGTAGCGCAGATACGCAGTATTTT. The V gene is TRBV5-6, the J gene TRBJ2-3; the D gene is possibly TRBD2 (5 bases). The CDR3 loop spans 14 amino acids. Trimming pared 3 bases from V and 4 bases from J, leaving 12 bases between. Germline V gives CDR1 SGHDT, CDR2 YYEEEE.

The sample holds a few counts of this clonotype. The CDR3 DNA follows: TGTGCCAGCAGGATTAGCGGCTCCTACGAGCAGTACTTC. This translates into CASRISGSYEQYF. This chain connects TRBV6-2 or TRBV6-3 to TRBJ2-7, with a possible D match to TRBD2 (6 bases). The CDR3 is made up of 13 amino acids. In germline, CDR1 is MNHEY, CDR2 SVGEGT. V was pared by 6 bases and J by 0 bases, with 9 bases between.